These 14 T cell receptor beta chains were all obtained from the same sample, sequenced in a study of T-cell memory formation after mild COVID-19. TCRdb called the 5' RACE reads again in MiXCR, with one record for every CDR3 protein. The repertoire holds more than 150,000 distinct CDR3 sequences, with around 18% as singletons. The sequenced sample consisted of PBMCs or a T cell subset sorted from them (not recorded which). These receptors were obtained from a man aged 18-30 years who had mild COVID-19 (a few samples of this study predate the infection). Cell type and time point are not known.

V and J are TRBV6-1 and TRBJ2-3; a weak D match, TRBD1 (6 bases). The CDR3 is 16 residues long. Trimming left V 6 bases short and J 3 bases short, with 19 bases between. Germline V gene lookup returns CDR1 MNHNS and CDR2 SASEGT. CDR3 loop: CASSPRGELGTDTQYF. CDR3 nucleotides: TGTGCCAGCAGCCCCAGGGGTGAGCTTGGGACAGATACGCAGTATTTT.

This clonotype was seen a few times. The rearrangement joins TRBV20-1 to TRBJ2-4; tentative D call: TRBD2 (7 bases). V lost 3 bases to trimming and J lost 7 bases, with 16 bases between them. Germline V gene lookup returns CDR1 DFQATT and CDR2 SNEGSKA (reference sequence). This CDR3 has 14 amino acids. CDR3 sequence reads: CSARVAGASNIQYF. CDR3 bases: TGCAGTGCTAGGGTGGCGGGGGCGAGCAACATTCAGTACTTC.

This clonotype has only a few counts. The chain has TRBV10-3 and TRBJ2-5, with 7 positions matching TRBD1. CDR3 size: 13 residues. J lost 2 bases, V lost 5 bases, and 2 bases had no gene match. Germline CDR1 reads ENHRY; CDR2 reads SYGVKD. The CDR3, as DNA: TGTGCCATCAGTTTGGGACAGCAAGAGACCCAGTACTTC. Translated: CAISLGQQETQYF.

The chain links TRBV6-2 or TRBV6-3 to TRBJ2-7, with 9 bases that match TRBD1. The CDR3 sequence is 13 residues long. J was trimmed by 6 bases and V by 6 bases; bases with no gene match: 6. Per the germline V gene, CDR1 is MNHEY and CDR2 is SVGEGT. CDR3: CASRDPGQGEQYV. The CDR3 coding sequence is TGTGCCAGCAGGGACCCGGGACAGGGCGAGCAGTACGTC.

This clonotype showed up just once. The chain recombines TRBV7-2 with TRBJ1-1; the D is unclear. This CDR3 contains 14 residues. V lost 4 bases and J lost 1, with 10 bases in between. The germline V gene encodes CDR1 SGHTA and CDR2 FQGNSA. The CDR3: CASSSRHANTEAFF. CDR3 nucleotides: TGTGCCAGCAGCTCAAGGCACGCGAACACTGAAGCTTTCTTT.

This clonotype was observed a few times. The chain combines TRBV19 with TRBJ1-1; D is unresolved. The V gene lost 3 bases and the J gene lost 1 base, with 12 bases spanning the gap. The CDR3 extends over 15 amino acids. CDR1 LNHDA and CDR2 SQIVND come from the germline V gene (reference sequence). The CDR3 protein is CASSISPYKNTEAFF. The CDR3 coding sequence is TGTGCCAGTAGTATCAGTCCCTACAAGAACACTGAAGCTTTCTTT.

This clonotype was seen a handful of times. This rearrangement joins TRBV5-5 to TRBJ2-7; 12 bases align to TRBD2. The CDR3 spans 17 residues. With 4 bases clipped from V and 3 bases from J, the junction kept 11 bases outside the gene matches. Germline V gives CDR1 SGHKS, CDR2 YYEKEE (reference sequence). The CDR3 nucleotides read TGTGCCAGCAGCCCCCCAGGACTAGCGGGGCGATACTACGAGCAGTACTTC. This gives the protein CASSPPGLAGRYYEQYF.

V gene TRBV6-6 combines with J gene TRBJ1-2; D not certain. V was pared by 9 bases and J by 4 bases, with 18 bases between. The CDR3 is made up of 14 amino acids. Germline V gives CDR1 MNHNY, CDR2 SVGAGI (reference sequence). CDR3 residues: CASSDGGSAYGYTF. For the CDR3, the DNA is TGTGCCAGTTCTGATGGTGGTTCCGCCTATGGCTACACCTTC.

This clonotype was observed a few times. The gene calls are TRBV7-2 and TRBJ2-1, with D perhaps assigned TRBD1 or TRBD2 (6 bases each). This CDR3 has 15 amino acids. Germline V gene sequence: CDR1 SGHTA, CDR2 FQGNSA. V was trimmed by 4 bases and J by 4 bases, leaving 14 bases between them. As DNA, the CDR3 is TGTGCCAGCAGCTCCGCGGGACATGTATACAATGAGCAGTTCTTC. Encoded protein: CASSSAGHVYNEQFF.

The CDR3 DNA is TGTGCCAGCAGCCAAGATCTTCTAGATTACGAGCAGTACTTC. It yields the protein CASSQDLLDYEQYF. The rearrangement links TRBV4-2 to TRBJ2-7; no definite D call. V was trimmed by 0 bases and J by 4 bases, leaving 10 bases between them. Germline values: CDR1 LGHNA, CDR2 YNFKEQ. The CDR3 runs to 14 residues.

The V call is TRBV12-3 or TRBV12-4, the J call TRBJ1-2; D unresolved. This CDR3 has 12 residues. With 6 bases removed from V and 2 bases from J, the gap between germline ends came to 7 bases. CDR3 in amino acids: CASRPQNYGYTF. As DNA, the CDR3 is TGTGCCAGCAGACCACAGAACTATGGCTACACCTTC.

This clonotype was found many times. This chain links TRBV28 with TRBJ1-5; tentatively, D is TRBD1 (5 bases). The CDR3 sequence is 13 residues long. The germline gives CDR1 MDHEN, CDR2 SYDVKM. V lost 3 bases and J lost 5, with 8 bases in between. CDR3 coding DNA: TGTGCCAGCAGTTTGGCAGGGCATCAGCCCCAGCATTTT. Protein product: CASSLAGHQPQHF.

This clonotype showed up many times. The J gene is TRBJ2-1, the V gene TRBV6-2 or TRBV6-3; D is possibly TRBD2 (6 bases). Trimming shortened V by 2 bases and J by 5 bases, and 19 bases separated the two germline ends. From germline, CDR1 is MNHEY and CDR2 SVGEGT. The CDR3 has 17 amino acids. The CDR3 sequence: CASSYHRGISGHNEQFF. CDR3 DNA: TGTGCCAGCAGTTACCACCGGGGTATTAGCGGCCACAATGAGCAGTTCTTC.

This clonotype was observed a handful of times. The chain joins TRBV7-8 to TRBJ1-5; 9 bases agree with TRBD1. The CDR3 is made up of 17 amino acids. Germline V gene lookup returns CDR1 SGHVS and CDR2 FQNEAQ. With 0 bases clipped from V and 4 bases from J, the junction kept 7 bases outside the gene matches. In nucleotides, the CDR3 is TGTGCCAGCAGCTTAGCCGGGACAGGGTTTCAAAATCAGCCCCAGCATTTT. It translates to CASSLAGTGFQNQPQHF. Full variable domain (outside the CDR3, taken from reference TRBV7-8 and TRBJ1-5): GAGVSQSPRYKVAKRGQDVALRCDPISGHVSLFWYQQALGQGPEFLTYFQNEAQLDKSGLPSDRFFAERPEGSVSTLKIQRTQQEDSAVYLCASSLAGTGFQNQPQHFGDGTRLSIL.